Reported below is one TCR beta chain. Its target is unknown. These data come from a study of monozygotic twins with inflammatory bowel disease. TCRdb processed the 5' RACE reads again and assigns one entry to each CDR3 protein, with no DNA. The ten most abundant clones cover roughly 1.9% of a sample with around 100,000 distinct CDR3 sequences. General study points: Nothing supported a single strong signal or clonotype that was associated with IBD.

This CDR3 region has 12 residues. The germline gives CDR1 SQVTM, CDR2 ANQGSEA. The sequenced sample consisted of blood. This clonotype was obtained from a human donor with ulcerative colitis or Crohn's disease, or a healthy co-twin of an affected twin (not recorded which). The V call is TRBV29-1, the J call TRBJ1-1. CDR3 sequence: CSATEDPPGAFF. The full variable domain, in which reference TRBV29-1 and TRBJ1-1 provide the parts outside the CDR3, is SAVISQKPSRDICQRGTSLTIQCQVDSQVTMMFWYRQQPGQSLTLIATANQGSEATYESGFVIDKFPISRPNLTFSTLTVSNMSPEDSSIYLCSATEDPPGAFFGQGTRLTVV.